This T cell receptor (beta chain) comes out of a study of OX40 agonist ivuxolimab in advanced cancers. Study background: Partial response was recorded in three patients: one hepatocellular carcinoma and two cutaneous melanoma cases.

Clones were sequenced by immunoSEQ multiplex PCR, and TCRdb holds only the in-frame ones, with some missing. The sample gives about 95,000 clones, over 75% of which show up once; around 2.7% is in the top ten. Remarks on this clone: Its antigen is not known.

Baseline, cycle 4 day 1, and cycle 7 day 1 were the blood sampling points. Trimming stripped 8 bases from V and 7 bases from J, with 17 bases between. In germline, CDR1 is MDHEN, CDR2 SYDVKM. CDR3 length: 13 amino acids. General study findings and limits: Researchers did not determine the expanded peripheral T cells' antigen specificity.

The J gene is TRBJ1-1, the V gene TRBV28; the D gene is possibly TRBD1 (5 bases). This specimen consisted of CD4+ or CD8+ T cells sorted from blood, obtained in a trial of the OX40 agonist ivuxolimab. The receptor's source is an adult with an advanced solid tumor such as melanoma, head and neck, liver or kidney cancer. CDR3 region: CASCKFRDGEAFF. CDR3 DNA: TGTGCCAGCTGCAAATTCCGGGACGGTGAAGCTTTCTTT.